This TCR beta chain was sequenced in a study of lung T cells in sarcoidosis with Löfgren's syndrome. Study summary: CD4+ T cells build up in sarcoidosis bronchoalveolar lavage fluid. Löfgren's syndrome patients were the main repertoire analysis focus. Broader study findings: Shared TRAV12-1 and TRBV2 CDR3 motifs were reported across several patients.

This clonotype occurred many times. No antigen is known for it. TCRdb independently ran MiXCR on the reads; one entry per CDR3 protein. This sample has 60,000 to 65,000 distinct CDR3 sequences, with less than 25% found just once. The V gene end was trimmed by 6 bases and the J gene end by 0 bases; junction bases not matched to a gene: 4. This CDR3 contains 15 residues. Germline V lookup: CDR1 MNHNS, CDR2 SASEGT. The gene calls are TRBV6-1 and TRBJ2-1; TRBD1 matches 8 bases. Material for sequencing was CD4+ T cells from PBMCs. The source is a human donor with sarcoidosis (Löfgren's syndrome or another form), or a control subject (not recorded which). CDR3 protein: CASRGDRSSYNEQFF. The CDR3 DNA reads TGTGCCAGCAGGGGGGACAGGAGCTCCTACAATGAGCAGTTCTTC.